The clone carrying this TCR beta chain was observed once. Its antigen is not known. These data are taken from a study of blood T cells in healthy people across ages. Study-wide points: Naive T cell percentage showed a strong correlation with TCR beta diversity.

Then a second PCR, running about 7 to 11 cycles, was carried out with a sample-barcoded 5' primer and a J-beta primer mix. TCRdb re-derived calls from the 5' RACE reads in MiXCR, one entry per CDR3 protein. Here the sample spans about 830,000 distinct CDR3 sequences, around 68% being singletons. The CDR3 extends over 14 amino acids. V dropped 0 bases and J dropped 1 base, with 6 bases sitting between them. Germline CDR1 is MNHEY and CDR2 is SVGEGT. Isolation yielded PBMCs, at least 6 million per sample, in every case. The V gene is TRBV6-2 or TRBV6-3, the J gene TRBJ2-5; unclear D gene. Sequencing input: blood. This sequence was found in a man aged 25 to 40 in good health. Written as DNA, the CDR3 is TGTGCCAGCAGTTACTCCCTCAGCCAAGAGACCCAGTACTTC. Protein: CASSYSLSQETQYF.